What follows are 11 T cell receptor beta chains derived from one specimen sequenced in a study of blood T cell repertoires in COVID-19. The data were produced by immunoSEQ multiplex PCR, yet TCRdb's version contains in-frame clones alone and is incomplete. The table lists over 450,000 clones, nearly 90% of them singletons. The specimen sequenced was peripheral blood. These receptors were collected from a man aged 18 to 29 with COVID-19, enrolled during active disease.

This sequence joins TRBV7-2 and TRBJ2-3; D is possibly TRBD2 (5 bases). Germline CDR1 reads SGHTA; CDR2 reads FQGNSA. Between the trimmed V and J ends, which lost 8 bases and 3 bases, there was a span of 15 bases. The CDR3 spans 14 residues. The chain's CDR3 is CASGPEIATDTQYF. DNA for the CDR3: TGTGCCAGCGGCCCTGAGATAGCGACAGATACGCAGTATTTT.

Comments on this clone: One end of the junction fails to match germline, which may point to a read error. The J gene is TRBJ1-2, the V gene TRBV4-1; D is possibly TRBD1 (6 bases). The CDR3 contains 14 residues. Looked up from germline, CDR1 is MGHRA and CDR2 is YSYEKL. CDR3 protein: CASSQAPGRGEEDF. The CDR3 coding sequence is TGCGCCAGCAGCCAAGCTCCGGGGAGGGGGGAAGAGGACTTC.

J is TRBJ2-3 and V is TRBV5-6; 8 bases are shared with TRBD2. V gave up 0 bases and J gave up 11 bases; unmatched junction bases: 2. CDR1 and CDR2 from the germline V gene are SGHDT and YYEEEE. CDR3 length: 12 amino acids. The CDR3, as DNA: TGTGCCAGCAGCTTGGTACTAGCGGAGCAGTATTTT. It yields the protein CASSLVLAEQYF.

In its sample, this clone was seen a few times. The CDR3 reads CASSQDPAAGYTF. The CDR3 bases are TGTGCCAGCAGCCAGGACCCAGCGGCTGGCTACACCTTC. The gene calls are TRBV4-2 and TRBJ1-2, with D uncertain. Between the trimmed V and J ends, which lost 3 bases and 7 bases, there was a span of 12 bases. CDR3 length equals 13 residues. Germline lookup yields CDR1 LGHNA and CDR2 YNFKEQ.

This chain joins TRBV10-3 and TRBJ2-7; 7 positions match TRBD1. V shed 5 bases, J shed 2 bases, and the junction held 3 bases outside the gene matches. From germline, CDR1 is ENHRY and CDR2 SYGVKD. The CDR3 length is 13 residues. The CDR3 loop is CAISSTGPYEQYF. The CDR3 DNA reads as TGTGCCATCAGTTCGACAGGGCCCTACGAGCAGTACTTC.

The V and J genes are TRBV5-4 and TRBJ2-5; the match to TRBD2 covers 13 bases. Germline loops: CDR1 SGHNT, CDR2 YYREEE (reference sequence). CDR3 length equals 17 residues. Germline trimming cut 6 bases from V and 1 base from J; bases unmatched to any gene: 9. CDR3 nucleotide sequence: TGTGCCAGCACCGGGACTAGCGGGGCCCGGGTCCAAGAGACCCAGTACTTC. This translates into CASTGTSGARVQETQYF.

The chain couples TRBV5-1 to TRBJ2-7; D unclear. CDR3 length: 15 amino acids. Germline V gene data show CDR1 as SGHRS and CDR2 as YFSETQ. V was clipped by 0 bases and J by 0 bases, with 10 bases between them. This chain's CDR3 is CASSLDVFSSYEQYF. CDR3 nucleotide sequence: TGCGCCAGCAGCTTGGATGTCTTCAGCTCCTACGAGCAGTACTTC.

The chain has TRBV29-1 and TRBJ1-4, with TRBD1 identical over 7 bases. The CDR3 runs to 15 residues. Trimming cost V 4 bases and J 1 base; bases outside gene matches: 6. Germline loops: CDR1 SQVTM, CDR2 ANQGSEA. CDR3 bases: TGCAGCGTTGTGATCAACAGGGGAACTAATGAAAAACTGTTTTTT. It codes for CSVVINRGTNEKLFF. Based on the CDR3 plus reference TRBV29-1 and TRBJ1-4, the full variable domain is SAVISQKPSRDICQRGTSLTIQCQVDSQVTMMFWYRQQPGQSLTLIATANQGSEATYESGFVIDKFPISRPNLTFSTLTVSNMSPEDSSIYLCSVVINRGTNEKLFFGSGTQLSVL.

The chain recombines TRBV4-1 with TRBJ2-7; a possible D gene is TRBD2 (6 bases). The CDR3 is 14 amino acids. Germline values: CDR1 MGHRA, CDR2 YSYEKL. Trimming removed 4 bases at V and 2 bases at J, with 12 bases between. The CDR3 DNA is TGCGCCAGCAGCCCCGCGGAGGGGCCCTACGAGCAGTACTTC. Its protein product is CASSPAEGPYEQYF.

CDR3: CSVGSGDSYEQYF. The DNA for the CDR3 is TGCAGCGTTGGAAGCGGGGACTCCTACGAGCAGTACTTC. This chain links TRBV29-1 with TRBJ2-7; 7 bases map to TRBD2. V was clipped by 4 bases and J by 0 bases; unmatched bases: 3. Germline CDR1 and CDR2: SQVTM and ANQGSEA. This CDR3 comprises 13 residues.

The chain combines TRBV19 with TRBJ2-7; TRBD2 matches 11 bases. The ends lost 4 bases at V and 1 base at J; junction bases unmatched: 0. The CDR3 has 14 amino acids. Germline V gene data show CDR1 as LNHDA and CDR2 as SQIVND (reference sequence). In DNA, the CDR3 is TGTGCCAGTAGTAGACTAGCGGGGTCCTACGAGCAGTACTTC. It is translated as CASSRLAGSYEQYF.